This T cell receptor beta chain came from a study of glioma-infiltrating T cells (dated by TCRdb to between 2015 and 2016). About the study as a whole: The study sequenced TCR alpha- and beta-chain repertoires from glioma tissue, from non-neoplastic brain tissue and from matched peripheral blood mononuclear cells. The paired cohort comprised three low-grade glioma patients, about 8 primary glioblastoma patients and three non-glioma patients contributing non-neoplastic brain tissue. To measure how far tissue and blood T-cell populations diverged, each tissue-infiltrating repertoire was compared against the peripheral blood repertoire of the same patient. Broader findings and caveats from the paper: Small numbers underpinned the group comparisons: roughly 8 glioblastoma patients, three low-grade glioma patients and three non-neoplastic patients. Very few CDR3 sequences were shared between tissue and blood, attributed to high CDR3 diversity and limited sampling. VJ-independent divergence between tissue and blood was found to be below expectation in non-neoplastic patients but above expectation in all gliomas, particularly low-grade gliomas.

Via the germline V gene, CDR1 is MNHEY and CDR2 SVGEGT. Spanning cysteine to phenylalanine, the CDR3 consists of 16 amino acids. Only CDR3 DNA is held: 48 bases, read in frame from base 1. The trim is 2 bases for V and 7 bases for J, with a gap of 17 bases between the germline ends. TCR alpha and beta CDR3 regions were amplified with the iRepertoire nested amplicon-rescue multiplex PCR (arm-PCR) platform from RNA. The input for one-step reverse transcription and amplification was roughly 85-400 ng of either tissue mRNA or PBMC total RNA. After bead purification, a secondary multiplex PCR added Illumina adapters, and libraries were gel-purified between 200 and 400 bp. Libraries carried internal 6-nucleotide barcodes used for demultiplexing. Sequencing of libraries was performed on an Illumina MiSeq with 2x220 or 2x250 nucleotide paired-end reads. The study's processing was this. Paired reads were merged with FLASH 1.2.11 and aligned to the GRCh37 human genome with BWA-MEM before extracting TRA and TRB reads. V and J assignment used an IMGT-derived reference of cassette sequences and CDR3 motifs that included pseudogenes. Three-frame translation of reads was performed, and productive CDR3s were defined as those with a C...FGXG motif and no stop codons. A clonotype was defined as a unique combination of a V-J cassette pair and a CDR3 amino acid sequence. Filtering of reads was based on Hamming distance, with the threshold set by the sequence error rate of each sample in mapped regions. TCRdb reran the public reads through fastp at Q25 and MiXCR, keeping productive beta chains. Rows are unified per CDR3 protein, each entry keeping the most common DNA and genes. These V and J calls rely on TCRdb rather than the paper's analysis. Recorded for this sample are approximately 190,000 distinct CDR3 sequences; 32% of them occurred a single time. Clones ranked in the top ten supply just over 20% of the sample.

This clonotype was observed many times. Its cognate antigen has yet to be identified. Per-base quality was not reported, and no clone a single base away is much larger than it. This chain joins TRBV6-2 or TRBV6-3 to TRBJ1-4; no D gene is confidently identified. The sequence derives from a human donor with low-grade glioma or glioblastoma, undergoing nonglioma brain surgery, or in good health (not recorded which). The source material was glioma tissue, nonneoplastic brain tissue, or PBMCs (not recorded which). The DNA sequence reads TGTGCCAGCAGTTACCCGCCGAGAAGAGTTACTGAAAAACTGTTTTTT. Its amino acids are CASSYPPRRVTEKLFF.